The source of this T cell receptor beta chain is a study of blood T cell repertoires in COVID-19. On the study more broadly: Sample material is recorded as cDNA or gDNA derived from T cells, B-cell-depleted T cells, or PBMCs.

Germline values: CDR1 KGHDR, CDR2 SFDVKD. Losses at the gene ends were 3 bases for V and 1 base for J; bases not matched to a gene: 0. CDR3 length equals 17 residues. In Seattle, patients joined the study during active infection and were tracked longitudinally. Using immunoSEQ multiplex PCR, the repertoire was profiled, and TCRdb retains in-frame clones only, with some absent. Among approximately 330,000 clones listed, around 90% were seen once. This chain links TRBV24-1 with TRBJ2-1; 15 nucleotides agree with TRBD2. The clonotype originates from a man under 40 with COVID-19, enrolled during active disease. The specimen was peripheral blood. As DNA, the CDR3 is TGTGCCACCAGTGATGGGACTAGCGGGAGGTCCTACAATGAGCAGTTCTTC. Protein sequence: CATSDGTSGRSYNEQFF.